This T cell receptor (beta chain) was recorded in a study of CD8+ T cells in alopecia areata. Study-level points and caveats: Scalp repertoires also include resident alphabeta T cells from normal skin. Patients showed less clear TCR sequence sharing than mice, possibly partly because of HLA diversity.

Germline lookup yields CDR1 SQVTM and CDR2 ANQGSEA. The CDR3 is made up of 11 amino acids. Trimming took 6 bases from V and 8 from J, leaving 11 bases between them. RNA extraction was followed by reverse transcription into cDNA, which acted as the sequencing template. TCRdb's copy holds only in-frame clones and misses some; the assay was immunoSEQ multiplex PCR. The data contain a few hundred thousand clones, 67% of them seen just once; the ten biggest clones take up more than 0.95%. A word on this clone: What it recognizes is unknown.

V and J are TRBV29-1 and TRBJ1-5; possible D gene TRBD1, 6 bases. The clonotype was recovered from a human donor with alopecia areata. Sequencing used CD4+ T cells sorted from blood, obtained at week 0. CDR3 sequence (DNA): TGCAGCGTCGGGACAACCGAGCCCCAGCATTTT. Translated, it gives CSVGTTEPQHF.